This record concerns one T cell receptor (beta chain) sequence. The data derive from a study of sequential checkpoint blockade in melanoma. V lost 4 bases, J lost 1 base, and 16 bases lay in between. This CDR3 has 16 amino acids. Germline V gives CDR1 LGHNA, CDR2 YSLEER. Sequencing was performed with immunoSEQ multiplex PCR; in TCRdb, only in-frame clones are kept and a portion is missing. The data contain about 28,000 clones, more than 80% of them singletons. The sample's treatment: randomized to nivolumab then ipilimumab (arm A) or the reverse (arm B). The sample was CD8+ T cells sorted from blood (inferred from file names), taken from a patient given nivolumab and ipilimumab in sequence. The rearrangement links TRBV4-3 to TRBJ1-1; no clear D gene. The clonotype was recovered from a human donor with melanoma. DNA for the CDR3: TGCGCCAGCAGCCGTCCACGATCGGGAGAGAACACTGAAGCTTTCTTT. The encoded protein is CASSRPRSGENTEAFF.